This TCR beta chain was found in a study of Ad26.COV2.S vaccination and SARS-CoV-2 variants. The treatment: roughly 19 received Ad26.COV2.S at low or high dose, single or two shots; 5 received placebo; per-sample allocation not given. All samples were drawn on day 63, counting from the first vaccine or placebo injection. V lost 2 bases, J lost 7 bases, and 11 bases stayed unmatched. This CDR3 has 17 amino acids. Germline CDR1 and CDR2: LGHNA and YSLEER. Profiled with immunoSEQ multiplex PCR; TCRdb holds only in-frame clones, not every one. The sample lists roughly 500,000 clones, roughly 89% occurring once.

The receptor was derived from a person aged 18-65 years who received the Ad26.COV2.S COVID-19 vaccine or a placebo. The sequencing here drew on peripheral blood, taken in a trial of Ad26.COV2.S vaccine versus placebo. The J gene is TRBJ2-4, the V gene TRBV4-3, with TRBD2 matching over 10 bases. The CDR3 sequence is CASSQSLAGVGRNIQYF. The CDR3 DNA is TGCGCCAGCAGCCAATCCCTAGCGGGAGTAGGTAGGAACATTCAGTACTTC.